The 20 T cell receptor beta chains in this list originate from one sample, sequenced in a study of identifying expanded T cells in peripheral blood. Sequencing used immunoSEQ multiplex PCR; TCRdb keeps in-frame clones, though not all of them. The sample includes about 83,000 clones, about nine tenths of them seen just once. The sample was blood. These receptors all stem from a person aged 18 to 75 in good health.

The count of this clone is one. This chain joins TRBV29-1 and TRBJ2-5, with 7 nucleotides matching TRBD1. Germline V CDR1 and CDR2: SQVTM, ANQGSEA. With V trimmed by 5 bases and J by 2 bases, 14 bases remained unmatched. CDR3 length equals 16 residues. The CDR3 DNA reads TGCAGCGTTAACGGGGCAGGGACAGCGGCTCAAGAGACCCAGTACTTC. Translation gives CSVNGAGTAAQETQYF.

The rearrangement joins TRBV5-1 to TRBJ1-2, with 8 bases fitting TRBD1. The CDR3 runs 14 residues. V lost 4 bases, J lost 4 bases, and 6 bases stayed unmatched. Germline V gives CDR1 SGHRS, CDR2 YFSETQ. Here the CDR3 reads CASSDQGASYGYTF. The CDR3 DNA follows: TGCGCCAGCAGCGATCAGGGGGCTTCCTATGGCTACACCTTC.

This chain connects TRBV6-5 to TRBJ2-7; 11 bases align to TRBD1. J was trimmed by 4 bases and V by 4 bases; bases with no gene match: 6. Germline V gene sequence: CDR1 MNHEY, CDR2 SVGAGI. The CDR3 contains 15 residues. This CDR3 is CASSSEDRGRYEQYF. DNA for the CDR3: TGTGCCAGCAGTTCCGAGGACAGGGGGCGGTACGAGCAGTACTTC.

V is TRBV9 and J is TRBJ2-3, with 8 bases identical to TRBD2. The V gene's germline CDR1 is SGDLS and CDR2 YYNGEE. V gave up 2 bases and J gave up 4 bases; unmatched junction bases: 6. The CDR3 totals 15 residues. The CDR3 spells CASSVSGAGPDTQYF. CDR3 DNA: TGTGCCAGCAGCGTTAGCGGGGCTGGGCCAGATACGCAGTATTTT.

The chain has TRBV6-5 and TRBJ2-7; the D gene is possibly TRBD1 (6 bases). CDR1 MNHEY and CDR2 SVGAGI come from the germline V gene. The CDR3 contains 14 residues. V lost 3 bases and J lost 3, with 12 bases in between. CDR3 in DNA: TGTGCCAGCAGTTATCGGGACACGGACTACGAGCAGTACTTC. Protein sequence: CASSYRDTDYEQYF.

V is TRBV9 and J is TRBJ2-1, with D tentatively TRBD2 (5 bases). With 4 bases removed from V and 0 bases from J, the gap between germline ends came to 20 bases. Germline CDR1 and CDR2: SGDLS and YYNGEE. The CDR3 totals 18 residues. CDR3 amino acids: CASSPGRGGGLSYNEQFF. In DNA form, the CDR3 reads TGTGCCAGCAGCCCCGGCAGAGGAGGAGGACTCTCCTACAATGAGCAGTTCTTC.

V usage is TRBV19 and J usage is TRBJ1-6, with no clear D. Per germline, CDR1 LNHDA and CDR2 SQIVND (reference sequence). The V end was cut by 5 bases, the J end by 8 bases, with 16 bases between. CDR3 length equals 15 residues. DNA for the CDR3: TGTGCCAGTAGTTCCACCCAGGTATCGGATTCACCCCTCCACTTT. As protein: CASSSTQVSDSPLHF.

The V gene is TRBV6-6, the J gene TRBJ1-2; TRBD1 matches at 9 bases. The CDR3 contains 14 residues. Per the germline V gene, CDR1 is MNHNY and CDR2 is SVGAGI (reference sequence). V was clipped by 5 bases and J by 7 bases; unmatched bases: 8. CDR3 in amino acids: CASSPGTGMAGYTF. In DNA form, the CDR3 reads TGTGCCAGCAGTCCCGGGACAGGGATGGCTGGCTACACCTTC.

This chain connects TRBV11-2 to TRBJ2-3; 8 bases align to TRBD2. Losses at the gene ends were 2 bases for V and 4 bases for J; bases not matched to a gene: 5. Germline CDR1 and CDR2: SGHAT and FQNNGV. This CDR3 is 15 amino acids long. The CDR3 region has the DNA TGTGCCAGCAGCTTATTTAAAGCGGGGGCAGATACGCAGTATTTT. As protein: CASSLFKAGADTQYF.

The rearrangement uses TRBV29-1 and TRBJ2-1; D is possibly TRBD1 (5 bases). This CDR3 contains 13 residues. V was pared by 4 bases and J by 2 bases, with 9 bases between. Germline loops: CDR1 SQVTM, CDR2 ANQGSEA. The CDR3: CSVVRAPYNEQFF. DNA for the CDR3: TGCAGCGTTGTCAGGGCACCCTACAATGAGCAGTTCTTC.

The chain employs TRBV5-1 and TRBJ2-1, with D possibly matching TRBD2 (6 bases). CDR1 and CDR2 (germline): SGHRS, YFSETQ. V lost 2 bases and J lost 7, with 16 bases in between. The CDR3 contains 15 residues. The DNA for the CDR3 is TGCGCCAGCAGCTTTTTGGGACTGACGATTAATGAGCAGTTCTTC. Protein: CASSFLGLTINEQFF.

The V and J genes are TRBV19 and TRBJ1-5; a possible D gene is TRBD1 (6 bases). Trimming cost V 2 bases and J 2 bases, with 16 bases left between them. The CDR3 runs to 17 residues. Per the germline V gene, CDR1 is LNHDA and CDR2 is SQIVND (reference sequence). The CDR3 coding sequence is TGTGCCAGTAGTATATGGGGAGGGGGGGGCGGCAATCAGCCCCAGCATTTT. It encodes CASSIWGGGGGNQPQHF.

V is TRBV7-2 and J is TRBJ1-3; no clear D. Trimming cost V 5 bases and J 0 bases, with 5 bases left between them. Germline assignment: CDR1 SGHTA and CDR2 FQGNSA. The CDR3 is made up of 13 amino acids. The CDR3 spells CASSPRSGNTIYF. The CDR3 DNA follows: TGTGCCAGCAGCCCACGCTCTGGAAACACCATATATTTT.

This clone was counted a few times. The CDR3 DNA sequence: TGCAGCGGCATTTGGGGCGGCACGGAGACCCAGTACTTC. It encodes CSGIWGGTETQYF. The J gene is TRBJ2-5, the V gene TRBV29-1; a possible D gene is TRBD1 (5 bases). The CDR3 contains 13 residues. Trimming pared 7 bases from V and 5 bases from J, leaving 17 bases between. The germline V gene has CDR1 SQVTM and CDR2 ANQGSEA.

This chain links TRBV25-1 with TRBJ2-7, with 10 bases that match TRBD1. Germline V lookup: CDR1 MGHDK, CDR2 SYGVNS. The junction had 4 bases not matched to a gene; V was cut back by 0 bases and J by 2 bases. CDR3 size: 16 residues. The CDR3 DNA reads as TGTGCCAGCAGTGAATATAGTGGGACAGGGGCCTACGAGCAGTACTTC. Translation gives CASSEYSGTGAYEQYF.

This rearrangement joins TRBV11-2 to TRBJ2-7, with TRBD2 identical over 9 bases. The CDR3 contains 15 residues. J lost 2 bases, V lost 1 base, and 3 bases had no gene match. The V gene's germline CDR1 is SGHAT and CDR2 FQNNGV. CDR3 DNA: TGTGCCAGCAGCTTAGGTCCTAGCGGGGCCTACGAGCAGTACTTC. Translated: CASSLGPSGAYEQYF.

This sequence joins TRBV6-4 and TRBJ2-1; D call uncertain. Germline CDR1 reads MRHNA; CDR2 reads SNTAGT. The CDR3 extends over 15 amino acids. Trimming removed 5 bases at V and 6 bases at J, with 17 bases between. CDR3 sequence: CASSLSLFSRNEQFF. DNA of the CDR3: TGTGCCAGCAGTTTAAGTCTTTTCTCCCGCAATGAGCAGTTCTTC.

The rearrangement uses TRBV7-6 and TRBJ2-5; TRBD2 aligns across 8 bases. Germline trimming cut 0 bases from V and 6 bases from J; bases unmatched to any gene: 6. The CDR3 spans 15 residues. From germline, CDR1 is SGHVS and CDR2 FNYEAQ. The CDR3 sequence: CASSLAGGALKTQYF. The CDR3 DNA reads TGTGCCAGCAGCTTAGCCGGGGGGGCCCTAAAGACCCAGTACTTC.

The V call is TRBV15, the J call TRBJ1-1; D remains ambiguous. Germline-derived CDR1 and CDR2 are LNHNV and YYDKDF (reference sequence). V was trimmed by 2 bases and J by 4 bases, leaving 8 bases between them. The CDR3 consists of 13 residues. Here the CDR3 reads CATSRSRGTEAFF. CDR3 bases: TGTGCCACCAGCAGATCGCGAGGCACTGAAGCTTTCTTT. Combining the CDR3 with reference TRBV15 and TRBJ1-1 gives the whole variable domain DAMVIQNPRYQVTQFGKPVTLSCSQTLNHNVMYWYQQKSSQAPKLLFHYYDKDFNNEADTPDNFQSRRPNTSFCFLDIRSPGLGDTAMYLCATSRSRGTEAFFGQGTRLTVV.

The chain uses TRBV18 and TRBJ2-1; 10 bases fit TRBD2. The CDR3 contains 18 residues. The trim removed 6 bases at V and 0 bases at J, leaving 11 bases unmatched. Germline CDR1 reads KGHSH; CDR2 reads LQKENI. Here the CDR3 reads CASSPEGSGRSSYNEQFF. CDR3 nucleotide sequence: TGTGCCAGCTCCCCTGAAGGTAGCGGGAGGAGCTCCTACAATGAGCAGTTCTTC.